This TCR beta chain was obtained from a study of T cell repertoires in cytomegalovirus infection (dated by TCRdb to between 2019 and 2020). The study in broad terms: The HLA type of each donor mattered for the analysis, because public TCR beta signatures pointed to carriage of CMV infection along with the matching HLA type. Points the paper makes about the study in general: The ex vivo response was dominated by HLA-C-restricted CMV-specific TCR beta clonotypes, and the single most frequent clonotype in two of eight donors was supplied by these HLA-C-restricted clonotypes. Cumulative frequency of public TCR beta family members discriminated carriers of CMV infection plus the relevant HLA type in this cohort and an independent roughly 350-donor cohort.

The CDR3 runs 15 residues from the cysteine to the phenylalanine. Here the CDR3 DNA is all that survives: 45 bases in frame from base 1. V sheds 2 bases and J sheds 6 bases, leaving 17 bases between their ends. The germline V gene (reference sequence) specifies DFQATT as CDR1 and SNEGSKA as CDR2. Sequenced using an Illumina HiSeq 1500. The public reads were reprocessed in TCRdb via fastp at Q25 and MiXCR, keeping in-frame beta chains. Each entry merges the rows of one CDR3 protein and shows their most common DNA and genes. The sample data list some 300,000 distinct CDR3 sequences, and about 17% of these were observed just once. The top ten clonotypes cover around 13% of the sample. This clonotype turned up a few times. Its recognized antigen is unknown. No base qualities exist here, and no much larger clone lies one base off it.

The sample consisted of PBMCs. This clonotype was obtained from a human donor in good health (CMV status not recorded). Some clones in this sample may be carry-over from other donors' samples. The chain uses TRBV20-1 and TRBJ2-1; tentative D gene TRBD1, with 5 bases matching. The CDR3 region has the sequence CSARTTTVRSNEQFF. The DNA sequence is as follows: TGCAGTGCTAGAACCACGACAGTAAGGAGCAATGAGCAGTTCTTC.